These 21 T cell receptor beta chains were all obtained from the same sample, sequenced in a study of regulatory T cells in long-lasting Graves disease. In building TCR beta libraries, iRepertoire HTBI primers were used together with Arm-PCR of CDR3 regions. Using its own MiXCR run on the multiplex PCR reads, TCRdb lists one record per CDR3 protein. This table holds 300,000 to 400,000 distinct CDR3 sequences, approximately 15% found once. Sample time point: newly diagnosed GD, antithyroid drugs for less than 3 months. The TCR library used RNA extracted from PBMCs. The same data also went into a second study, on T cells in Graves' hyperthyroidism and ophthalmopathy.

Sequenced material: peripheral blood mononuclear cells (PBMCs), taken at new diagnosis, from a patient treated with antithyroid drugs. These receptors originate from a man aged 35 to 55 with Graves disease.

The J gene is TRBJ1-5, the V gene TRBV20-1; a weak D match, TRBD1 (6 bases). The CDR3 runs to 13 residues. Trimming took off 4 bases at V and 3 bases at J, with 10 bases between the two ends. The germline CDR1 and CDR2 sequences are DFQATT and SNEGSKA (reference sequence). CDR3 region: CSAKQGNNQPQHF. In nucleotides, the CDR3 is TGCAGTGCTAAACAGGGAAACAATCAGCCCCAGCATTTT.

This clonotype was seen ten or more times. This chain connects TRBV11-3 to TRBJ2-4; a possible D gene is TRBD1 (5 bases). V lost 1 base, J lost 3 bases, and 16 bases lay in between. The CDR3 has 17 amino acids. The germline CDR1 and CDR2 sequences are SGHNT and YENEEA. CDR3 nucleotide sequence: TGTGCCAGCAGCTTAGGTTACATGCAGGGCAACAAAAACATTCAGTACTTC. The encoded protein is CASSLGYMQGNKNIQYF.

Ten or more counts support this clonotype. The rearrangement joins TRBV2 to TRBJ1-4; D is uncertain. The CDR3 runs 15 residues. Trimming removed 0 bases at V and 8 bases at J, with 13 bases between. Germline CDR1 is SNHLY and CDR2 is FYNNEI. CDR3 residues: CASSEALGLGEKLFF. The CDR3, as DNA: TGTGCCAGCAGTGAAGCGCTGGGGTTAGGCGAAAAACTGTTTTTT.

This chain links TRBV4-2 with TRBJ2-1; D is undetermined. The CDR3 extends over 13 amino acids. V gave up 4 bases and J gave up 7 bases, with 11 bases separating them. CDR1 and CDR2 (germline): LGHNA, YNFKEQ. CDR3 protein: CASSRPGQNEQFF. The CDR3 DNA follows: TGTGCCAGCAGCCGGCCGGGTCAGAATGAGCAGTTCTTC.

This clonotype was picked up many times. The chain is built from TRBV12-3 or TRBV12-4 and TRBJ1-4; D gene uncertain. Between the trimmed V and J ends, which lost 2 bases and 8 bases, there was a span of 12 bases. This CDR3 contains 14 residues. The CDR3, as DNA: TGTGCCAGCAGTTTAAGGAGGGTTGGGGAAAAACTGTTTTTT. Protein product: CASSLRRVGEKLFF.

This clonotype was counted only a few times. The chain employs TRBV11-3 and TRBJ1-1, with D possibly TRBD1 on 5 matching bases. The CDR3 totals 13 residues. Germline V gene data show CDR1 as SGHNT and CDR2 as YENEEA. CDR3 nucleotides: TGTGCAAATCTGGGACGTCTGAACACTGAAGCTTTCTTT. Translation gives CANLGRLNTEAFF.

This clonotype was counted ten times or more. The chain employs TRBV9 and TRBJ1-1, with D perhaps matching TRBD1 (6 bases). CDR3 size: 16 residues. Germline V gives CDR1 SGDLS, CDR2 YYNGEE. Trimming left V 7 bases short and J 0 bases short, with 19 bases between. CDR3 protein: CASGPGQAILNTEAFF. Here the CDR3 DNA reads TGTGCCAGCGGTCCGGGACAAGCCATCTTGAACACTGAAGCTTTCTTT.

CDR3 sequence reads: CASSYLGLAGVEQFF. Here the CDR3 DNA reads TGTGCCAGCAGTTACCTAGGACTAGCGGGGGTTGAGCAGTTCTTC. V and J are TRBV2 and TRBJ2-1; TRBD2 aligns across 13 bases. V shed 5 bases and J 9 bases; nucleotides not matched to a gene: 7. The CDR3 consists of 15 residues. CDR1 is SNHLY and CDR2 is FYNNEI in the germline V gene.

This clonotype was seen ten or more times. The chain recombines TRBV10-3 with TRBJ2-3, with TRBD1 as a possible D gene (5 bases). The V and J ends lost 2 bases and 6 bases respectively, with 12 bases between them. The CDR3 spans 14 residues. The germline V gene has CDR1 ENHRY and CDR2 SYGVKD. Here the CDR3 reads CAISEGPGMDTQYF. The DNA of the CDR3 is TGTGCCATCAGTGAGGGCCCAGGGATGGATACGCAGTATTTT.

There are many counts of this clonotype. The chain combines TRBV12-3 or TRBV12-4 with TRBJ1-5; D unclear. The CDR3 consists of 12 residues. V was shortened by 2 bases and J by 7 bases, with 6 bases between the two germline ends. This CDR3 is CASSLLPQPQHF. CDR3 DNA sequence: TGTGCCAGCAGTTTACTCCCCCAGCCCCAGCATTTT.

This clonotype was counted many times. The rearrangement links TRBV12-3 or TRBV12-4 to TRBJ1-2; tentatively, D is TRBD1 (6 bases). Trimming removed 6 bases at V and 3 bases at J, with 8 bases between. The CDR3 sequence is 12 residues long. This CDR3 is CASRRTDYGYTF. The DNA of the CDR3 is TGTGCCAGCAGACGGACAGACTATGGCTACACCTTC.

This clonotype was seen repeatedly, ten times or more. V is TRBV11-3 and J is TRBJ1-6, with 7 positions matching TRBD1. V lost 4 bases to trimming and J lost 10 bases; unmatched junction nucleotides: 7. Germline-derived CDR1 and CDR2 are SGHNT and YENEEA. This CDR3 is 14 amino acids long. In nucleotides, the CDR3 is TGTGCCAGCAGCTCGCAGGGGGGTGTCTCACCCCTCCACTTT. Protein sequence: CASSSQGGVSPLHF.

The rearrangement joins TRBV15 to TRBJ2-2, with D hard to call. Germline V gives CDR1 LNHNV, CDR2 YYDKDF (reference sequence). The CDR3 runs 14 residues. V lost 0 bases, J lost 4 bases, and 6 bases lay in between. The CDR3 DNA sequence: TGTGCCACCAGCAGAGATCTGTTCACCGGGGAGCTGTTTTTT. It codes for CATSRDLFTGELFF.

The CDR3 DNA is TGCGCCAGCAGCCAAGACACCGCGGAGACCCAGTACTTC. Translation: CASSQDTAETQYF. The chain is built from TRBV4-3 and TRBJ2-1; no definite D call. The closer fit of TRBJ2-5 to the DNA end suggests the J call may be wrong. The CDR3 is made up of 13 amino acids. Germline values: CDR1 LGHNA, CDR2 YSLEER.

This clonotype was recorded many times. The J gene is TRBJ2-7, the V gene TRBV5-1; no clear D. This CDR3 comprises 14 residues. V was cut by 4 bases and J by 3 bases, with 14 bases left in between. Germline values: CDR1 SGHRS, CDR2 YFSETQ. This CDR3 reads CASSPLGIHYEQYF. The CDR3 DNA reads TGCGCCAGCAGCCCTCTGGGAATTCACTACGAGCAGTACTTC.

This clonotype was counted at least ten times. V is TRBV11-3 and J is TRBJ2-3; no definite D call. Germline loops: CDR1 SGHNT, CDR2 YENEEA. The CDR3 has 15 amino acids. The germline V and J ends were trimmed by 1 base and 3 bases, with 11 bases remaining between them. CDR3 in amino acids: CASSLGSHGTDTQYF. CDR3 in DNA: TGTGCCAGCAGCTTAGGTTCACATGGAACAGATACGCAGTATTTT.

CDR3 sequence (DNA): TGTGCCAGCAGTGGACACGGGACAACCTCCTACAATGAGCAGTTCTTC. Its translation is CASSGHGTTSYNEQFF. This chain uses TRBV27 with TRBJ2-1, with D tentatively TRBD1 (6 bases). The CDR3 is 16 residues long. Germline assignment: CDR1 MNHEY and CDR2 SMNVEV (reference sequence). The V end was cut by 5 bases, the J end by 0 bases, with 14 bases between.

In this sample, this clonotype turned up many times. V gene TRBV5-1 combines with J gene TRBJ1-4; 7 bases agree with TRBD1. Per the germline V gene, CDR1 is SGHRS and CDR2 is YFSETQ. Trimming took 0 bases from V and 4 from J; bases not matched to a gene: 6. This CDR3 region has 16 residues. This CDR3 is CASSLGQGQRNEKLFF. The DNA of the CDR3 is TGCGCCAGCAGCTTGGGACAGGGCCAGCGTAATGAAAAACTGTTTTTT. Full variable domain (outside the CDR3, taken from reference TRBV5-1 and TRBJ1-4): KAGVTQTPRYLIKTRGQQVTLSCSPISGHRSVSWYQQTPGQGLQFLFEYFSETQRNKGNFPGRFSGRQFSNSRSEMNVSTLELGDSALYLCASSLGQGQRNEKLFFGSGTQLSVL.

This clonotype was counted ten times or more. This chain joins TRBV20-1 and TRBJ2-7; D perhaps matches TRBD2 (6 bases). The CDR3 sequence is 14 residues long. CDR1 and CDR2 from the germline V gene are DFQATT and SNEGSKA (reference sequence). V lost 3 bases and J 3 bases, leaving 15 bases between the germline ends. CDR3 amino acids: CSASPGTAVYEQYF. The CDR3 nucleotides read TGCAGTGCTAGCCCCGGGACTGCAGTCTACGAGCAGTACTTC.

This clonotype was detected many times. The V call is TRBV5-1, the J call TRBJ2-1; D possibly corresponds to TRBD1 (7 bases). V lost 3 bases to trimming and J lost 9 bases, with 22 bases between them. From germline, CDR1 is SGHRS and CDR2 YFSETQ. This CDR3 spans 16 amino acids. The CDR3 sequence: CASSSINRNRGGEQFF. As DNA, the CDR3 is TGCGCCAGCAGCTCTATAAATCGAAACAGGGGAGGTGAGCAGTTCTTC. Supplemented by reference TRBV5-1 and TRBJ2-1, the full variable domain reads KAGVTQTPRYLIKTRGQQVTLSCSPISGHRSVSWYQQTPGQGLQFLFEYFSETQRNKGNFPGRFSGRQFSNSRSEMNVSTLELGDSALYLCASSSINRNRGGEQFFGPGTRLTVL.

The chain joins TRBV20-1 to TRBJ2-1, with TRBD2 matching 7 bases. The CDR3 has 17 amino acids. The V and J ends lost 0 bases and 5 bases, in that order; junction bases with no gene match: 13. CDR1 is DFQATT, CDR2 SNEGSKA, per germline (reference sequence). The CDR3 sequence is CSARDLGLVGRDNEQFF. The CDR3 coding sequence is TGCAGTGCTAGAGATTTAGGACTAGTGGGCCGGGACAATGAGCAGTTCTTC.